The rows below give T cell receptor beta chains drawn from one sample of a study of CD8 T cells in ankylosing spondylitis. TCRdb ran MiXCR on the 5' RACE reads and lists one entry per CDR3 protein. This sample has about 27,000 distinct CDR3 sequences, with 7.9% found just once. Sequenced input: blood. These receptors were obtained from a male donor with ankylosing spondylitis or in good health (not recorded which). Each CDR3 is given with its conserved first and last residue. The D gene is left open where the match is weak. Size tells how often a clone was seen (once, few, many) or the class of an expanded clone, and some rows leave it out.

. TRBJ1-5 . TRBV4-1 TGCGCCAGCAGCTCGCAGGTATCGTCCTTGGAGCCCCAGCATTTT CASSSQVSSLEPQHF
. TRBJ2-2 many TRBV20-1 TGCAGTGCTTTGGACAGCCGGGAGGCCGGGGAGCTGTTTTTT CSALDSREAGELFF
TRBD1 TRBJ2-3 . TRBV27 TGTGCCAGCAGGATGGGACAGGGAGTTACAGATACGCAGTATTTT CASRMGQGVTDTQYF
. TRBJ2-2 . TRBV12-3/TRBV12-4 TGTGCCAGTTGTTACCGGTGGGGCGGGATGAACACCGGGGAGCTGTTTTTT CASCYRWGGMNTGELFF
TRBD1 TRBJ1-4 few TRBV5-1 TGCGCCAGCAGCTTGGGACAGGGAGATGAAAAACTGTTTTTT CASSLGQGDEKLFF
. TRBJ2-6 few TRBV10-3 TGTGCCATCAGTGACCCCCGGTCTGGGGCCAACGTCCTGACTTTC CAISDPRSGANVLTF
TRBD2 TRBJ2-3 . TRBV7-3 TGTGCCAGCAGCTTAGGGTTGGCGGGGGGCCGCACAGATACGCAGTATTTT CASSLGLAGGRTDTQYF
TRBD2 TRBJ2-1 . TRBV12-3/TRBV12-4 TGTGCCAGCAGCTTTTTAGCGGGGCCCTACAATGAGCAGTTCTTC CASSFLAGPYNEQFF
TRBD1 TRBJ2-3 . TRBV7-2 TGTGCCAGCAGCGCGGACAGGGCGACAGATACGCAGTATTTT CASSADRATDTQYF
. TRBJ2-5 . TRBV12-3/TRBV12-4 TGTGCCAGCAGCTTAACAGGGTCCCCGGACTTC CASSLTGSPDF
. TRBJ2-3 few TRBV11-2 TGTGCCAGCAGCTTGTGGGACTCTCGCACAGATACGCAGTATTTT CASSLWDSRTDTQYF
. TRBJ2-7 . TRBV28 TGTGCCAGCAGTGTAGCGGGACAGGGCTCCTACGAGCAGTACTTC CASSVAGQGSYEQYF
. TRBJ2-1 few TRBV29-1 TGCAGCGTTGAACTTCACAATGAGCAGTTCTTC CSVELHNEQFF
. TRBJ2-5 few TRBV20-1 TGCAGTGCTAGAGATAGGTGGGGGACGGAGACCCAGTACTTC CSARDRWGTETQYF
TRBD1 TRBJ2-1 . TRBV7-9 TGTGCCAGCAGCTTACCCCTGGGACAGTCCAATGAGCAGTTCTTC CASSLPLGQSNEQFF
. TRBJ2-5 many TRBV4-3 TGCGCCAGCAGCCAAGATCTAGGTCAAGAGACCCAGTACTTC CASSQDLGQETQYF
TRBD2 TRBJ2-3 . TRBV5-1 TGCGCCAGCAGCTTTGACGTAGCGGGAGTAGAGAGCACAGATACGCAGTATTTT CASSFDVAGVESTDTQYF
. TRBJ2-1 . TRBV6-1 TGTGCCAGCAGTCCATATACTAGTCCCAATGAGCAGTTCTTC CASSPYTSPNEQFF
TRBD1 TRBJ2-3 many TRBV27 TGTGCCAGCAGTCCTCCGGGACAGGGCCATACGCAGTATTTT CASSPPGQGHTQYF
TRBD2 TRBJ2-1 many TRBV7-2 TGTGCCAGCAGCTTTAGCGGGACCTACAATGAGCAGTTCTTC CASSFSGTYNEQFF
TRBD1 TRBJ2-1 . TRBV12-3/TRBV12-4 TGTGCCAGCAGTTCCCGACAGGGCTCCTACAATGAGCAGTTCTTC CASSSRQGSYNEQFF
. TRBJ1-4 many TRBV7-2 TGTGCCAGCAGCCCCGACTGGGGGGGGCTTGGTGAAAAACTGTTTTTT CASSPDWGGLGEKLFF
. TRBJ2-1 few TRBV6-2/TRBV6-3 TGTGCCAGCAGTAAGGGGGTGGTAGGTGGGAGCAATGAGCAGTTCTTC CASSKGVVGGSNEQFF
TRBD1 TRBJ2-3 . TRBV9 TGTGCCAGCAGCGTATCCGGGACAGGGTCGGGAACGCAGTATTTT CASSVSGTGSGTQYF
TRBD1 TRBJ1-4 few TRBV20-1 TGCAGTGCTTTAGAGGGGGCGGGAGAAAAACTGTTTTTT CSALEGAGEKLFF
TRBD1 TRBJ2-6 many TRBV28 TGTGCCAGCAGTCTTCCGACAGGGACTGGGGCCAACGTCCTGACTTTC CASSLPTGTGANVLTF
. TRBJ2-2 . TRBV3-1 TGTGCCAGCAGTCGGGGTCCCTCCGGGGTCGGGGAGCTGTTTTTT CASSRGPSGVGELFF
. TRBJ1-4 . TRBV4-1 TGCGCCAGCAGCCCCCTCATAGGGGAAAAACTGTTTTTT CASSPLIGEKLFF
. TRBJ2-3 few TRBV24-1 TGTGCCACCAGTAACGGGGGTTCAGATACGCAGTATTTT CATSNGGSDTQYF
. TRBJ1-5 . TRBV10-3 TGTGCCATCAGTGATTCGGCAGGCAATCAGCCCCAGCATTTT CAISDSAGNQPQHF
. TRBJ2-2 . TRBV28 TGTGCCAGCAGGCAGGGGACCACCGGGGAGCTGTTTTTT CASRQGTTGELFF
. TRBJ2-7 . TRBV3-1 TGTGCCAGCAGCCAAGATACAGTTACCTACGAGCAGTACTTC CASSQDTVTYEQYF
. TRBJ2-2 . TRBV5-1 TGCGCCAGCAGCTACGATCCCGCGGGTTCCGGGGAGCTGTTTTTT CASSYDPAGSGELFF
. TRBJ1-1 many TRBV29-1 TGCAGCGTTGGGAGGGGCACTGAAGCTTTCTTT CSVGRGTEAFF
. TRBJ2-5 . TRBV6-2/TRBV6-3 TGTGCCAGCAGTTACTCGAGGCAGGGAGGAGAGACCCAGTACTTC CASSYSRQGGETQYF
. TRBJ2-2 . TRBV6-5 TGTGCCAGCAGTCTCCGGGCCACCGGGGAGCTGTTTTTT CASSLRATGELFF
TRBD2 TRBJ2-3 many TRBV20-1 TGCAGTGCTAGAGATCGGGGGAGGGGCTACACAGATACGCAGTATTTT CSARDRGRGYTDTQYF
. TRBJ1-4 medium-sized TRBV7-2 TGTGCCAGCAGCTTGACAGGCCCAACTAATGAAAAACTGTTTTTT CASSLTGPTNEKLFF
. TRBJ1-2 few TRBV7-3 TGTGCCAGCAGCATAGCACCCCAGGGGTACGGCTACACCTTC CASSIAPQGYGYTF
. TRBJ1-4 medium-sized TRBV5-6 TGTGCCAGCAGCTTGGTGGTGGATGAAAAACTGTTTTTT CASSLVVDEKLFF
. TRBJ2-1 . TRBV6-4 TGTGCCAGCAGTGACTCGAGTAGCTCGCAGTTCTTC CASSDSSSSQFF
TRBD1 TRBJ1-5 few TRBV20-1 TGCAGTGCTGGGACAGCTCTCAATCAGCCCCAGCATTTT CSAGTALNQPQHF
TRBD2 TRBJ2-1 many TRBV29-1 TGCAGCGTTGCTAGCGGGAGCTACAATGAGCAGTTCTTC CSVASGSYNEQFF
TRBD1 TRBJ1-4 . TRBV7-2 TGTGCCACATCGACAGGGAATTTTCAAAATGAAAAACTGTTTTTT CATSTGNFQNEKLFF
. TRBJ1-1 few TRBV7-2 TGTGCCAGCAGCTTAAGAGGGTTAGGCACTGAAGCTTTCTTT CASSLRGLGTEAFF
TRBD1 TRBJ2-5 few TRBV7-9 TGTGCCAGCAGCTCAAGACAGGGAAGGCAAGAGACCCAGTACTTC CASSSRQGRQETQYF
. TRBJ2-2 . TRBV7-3 TGTGCCAGCAGCGCGGACAGTCGGTTCGGGGAGCTGTTTTTT CASSADSRFGELFF
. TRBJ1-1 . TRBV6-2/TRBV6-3 TGTGCCAGCAGTCAGACATGGGGCCAAGCTTTCTTT CASSQTWGQAFF
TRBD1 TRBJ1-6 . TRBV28 TGTGCCAGCAGGCCGGACAGGGAGAATTCACCCCTCCACTTT CASRPDRENSPLHF
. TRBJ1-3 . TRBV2 TGTGCCAGCAGCACAGGGATTCCTGGAAACACCATATATTTT CASSTGIPGNTIYF
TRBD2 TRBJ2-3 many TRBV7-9 TGTGCCAGCAGCTTATTAGCGGGAGGGCCGACAGATACGCAGTATTTT CASSLLAGGPTDTQYF
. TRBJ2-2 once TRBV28 TGTGCCAGAGGGGGAAAAAGGGACAAGACGAACACCGGGGAGCTGTTTTTT CARGGKRDKTNTGELFF
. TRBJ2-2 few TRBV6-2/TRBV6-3 TGTGCCAGCACCAAGAACACCGGGGAGCTGTTTTTT CASTKNTGELFF
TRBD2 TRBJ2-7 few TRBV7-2 TGTGCCAGCAGTCCCCCGGGGCTAGCGGGAGGGCCGATCAGTGAGCAGTACTTC CASSPPGLAGGPISEQYF
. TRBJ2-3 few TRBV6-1 TGTGCCACCCGGGGGAGTACAGATACGCAGTATTTT CATRGSTDTQYF
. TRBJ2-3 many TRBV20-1 TGCAGTGCTACTGGACCGACAAGCACAGATACGCAGTATTTT CSATGPTSTDTQYF
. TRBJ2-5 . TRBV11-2 TGTGCCAGCAGCCTACAAAGGCCCCGGGAGACCCAGTACTTC CASSLQRPRETQYF
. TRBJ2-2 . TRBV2 TGTGCCAGCATCGGCCCGGGACACAACACCGGGGAGCTGTTTTTT CASIGPGHNTGELFF
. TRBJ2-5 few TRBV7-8 TGTGCCAGCAGCCCCCGCGTTAATGCCCGGGAGACCCAGTACTTC CASSPRVNARETQYF
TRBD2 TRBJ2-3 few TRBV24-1 TGTGCCACCGGAGGACTAGCGGGATCTAGAGATACGCAGTATTTT CATGGLAGSRDTQYF